These 25 T cell receptor beta chains share one sample of origin, sequenced in a study of T cell repertoires in cytomegalovirus infection. In TCRdb, the reads were re-called with MiXCR into one record per CDR3 protein. This repertoire shows approximately 140,000 distinct CDR3 sequences, about 6% found once; its top ten account for roughly 18%. Sequenced input: PBMCs. Receptors originate from a human donor in good health (CMV status not recorded). Some clones in this sample may be carry-over from other donors' samples.

This clonotype was observed a handful of times. The genes are TRBV20-1 and TRBJ1-1, with 11 positions matching TRBD1. The CDR3 loop spans 13 amino acids. J gave up 7 bases and V 6 bases, and 7 bases lay outside the gene matches. Germline CDR1 DFQATT, CDR2 SNEGSKA (reference sequence). The CDR3 region has the DNA TGCAGTGCCGGGACAGGGGGAAAGGGTGAAGCTTTCTTT. Translated: CSAGTGGKGEAFF.

On this clonotype itself: This may come from a read error, since a much larger clone is one base off. The chain is built from TRBV29-1 and TRBJ2-1; D not resolved. V lost 4 bases and J lost 6, with 10 bases in between. The V gene's germline CDR1 is SQVTM and CDR2 ANQGSEA. The CDR3 has 12 amino acids. For the CDR3, the DNA is TGCAGCGTTGTAGGAGTGGTCAATGAGCAGTTCTTC. This sequence encodes CSVVGVVNEQFF.

This clonotype was counted many times. This chain connects TRBV28 to TRBJ2-7; D gene ambiguous. Germline values: CDR1 MDHEN, CDR2 SYDVKM. Between the trimmed V and J ends, which lost 2 bases and 4 bases, there was a span of 6 bases. This CDR3 has 12 residues. The CDR3 here is CASSLKRYEQYF. In DNA, the CDR3 is TGTGCCAGCAGTTTAAAGCGTTACGAGCAGTACTTC.

This clonotype was found many times. This chain joins TRBV5-3 and TRBJ1-5, with 7 bases lining up with TRBD1. TRBV5-3 is reported as an ORF; its role is uncertain. The junction had 7 bases not matched to a gene; V was cut back by 2 bases and J by 5 bases. This CDR3 has 15 amino acids. The CDR3 nucleotides are TGTGCCAGAAGCTTACCGGACAGGTTGGATCAGCCCCAGCATTTT. It codes for CARSLPDRLDQPQHF.

Ten or more counts support this clonotype. The rearrangement links TRBV27 to TRBJ2-5; D is perhaps TRBD1 or TRBD2 (5 bases each). V dropped 0 bases and J dropped 5 bases, with 10 bases sitting between them. The CDR3 is made up of 14 amino acids. CDR1 and CDR2 (germline): MNHEY, SMNVEV (reference sequence). CDR3 nucleotide sequence: TGTGCCAGCAGTTTATCGGGGACGGTTGAGACCCAGTACTTC. Translated, it gives CASSLSGTVETQYF.

This clonotype was seen once. This may come from a read error, since a much larger clone is one base off. J is TRBJ1-5 and V is TRBV7-6, with a possible D match to TRBD1 (5 bases). This CDR3 is built from 19 residues. Trimming took off 2 bases at V and 3 bases at J, with 23 bases between the two ends. CDR1 SGHVS and CDR2 FNYEAQ come from the germline V gene. CDR3 sequence: CASSLSPRSGRSFNQPQHF. DNA of the CDR3: TGTGCCAGCAGCTTATCCCCCCGATCGGGACGGAGTTTCAATCAGCCCCAGCATTTT.

In this sample, this clonotype turned up a few times. One end of the junction fails to match germline, which may point to a read error. The chain carries TRBV7-7 and TRBJ2-2; unclear D gene. Germline V gives CDR1 SSHAT, CDR2 FNYEAQ (reference sequence). CDR3 length: 12 amino acids. The chain's CDR3 is CASSPTPGELFF. In nucleotides, the CDR3 is TGTGCTAGCAGCCCCACCCCCGGGGAGCTGTTTTTT.

This clonotype was detected many times. The chain has TRBV5-6 and TRBJ1-4; 7 nucleotides line up with TRBD1. The CDR3 contains 14 residues. Germline CDR1 SGHDT, CDR2 YYEEEE. The ends lost 3 bases at V and 6 bases at J; junction bases unmatched: 5. DNA for the CDR3: TGTGCCAGCAGCTCGGGACAGCCTCATGAAAAACTGTTTTTT. Translating gives CASSSGQPHEKLFF.

The CDR3 loop reads CASSLGRPPGNTIYF. DNA for the CDR3: TGTGCCAGCAGCTTAGGCCGCCCACCTGGAAACACCATATATTTT. The chain uses TRBV7-9 and TRBJ1-3; D gene uncertain. This CDR3 contains 15 residues. Trimming left V 1 base short and J 2 bases short, with 9 bases between. The germline CDR1 and CDR2 sequences are SEHNR and FQNEAQ (reference sequence).

The rearrangement links TRBV3-1 to TRBJ2-3; a possible D gene is TRBD1 (6 bases). Germline V gives CDR1 LGHDT, CDR2 YNNKEL (reference sequence). V was shortened by 1 base and J by 1 base, with 9 bases between the two germline ends. The CDR3 has 15 amino acids. The CDR3 region has the DNA TGTGCCAGCAGCCAAGTGGGGGCTCGCACAGATACGCAGTATTTT. Translated: CASSQVGARTDTQYF.

The sample holds many counts of this clonotype. V gene TRBV18 combines with J gene TRBJ2-1; 12 bases agree with TRBD1. V lost 2 bases and J lost 9; bases outside the gene matches: 2. The CDR3 contains 14 residues. CDR1 is KGHSH, CDR2 LQKENI, per germline. The CDR3 coding sequence is TGTGCCAGCTCACCAGGGACAGGGGGCATTGAGCAGTTCTTC. Translated: CASSPGTGGIEQFF.

This clonotype has a count of ten or more. The V gene is TRBV19, the J gene TRBJ1-2, with TRBD1 matching 9 bases. This CDR3 region has 14 residues. The germline gives CDR1 LNHDA, CDR2 SQIVND (reference sequence). V lost 6 bases, J lost 6 bases, and 8 bases stayed unmatched. As DNA, the CDR3 is TGTGCCAGTAGCCTACAGGGGGCCCCGGATGGCTACACCTTC. Its translation: CASSLQGAPDGYTF.

This clonotype came up many times. This chain connects TRBV14 to TRBJ2-3; 7 nucleotides match TRBD1. This CDR3 has 15 residues. The germline V gene encodes CDR1 SGHDN and CDR2 FVKESK. V dropped 0 bases and J dropped 1; count of bases not matched to a gene: 1. CDR3 sequence (DNA): TGTGCCAGCAGCCAAGATCAGGGGGGCACAGATACGCAGTATTTT. Its protein is CASSQDQGGTDTQYF.

This clonotype has a handful of counts. The chain carries TRBV6-6 and TRBJ1-2, with 9 bases identical to TRBD1. The CDR3 has 11 amino acids. CDR1 MNHNY and CDR2 SVGAGI come from the germline V gene (reference sequence). V dropped 7 bases and J dropped 8; count of bases not matched to a gene: 2. In nucleotides, the CDR3 is TGTGCCAGCACGGGACAGGGCGGCTACACCTTC. Amino acids: CASTGQGGYTF.

This clonotype was seen many times. V usage is TRBV20-1 and J usage is TRBJ2-1; the D is unclear. Trimming pared 6 bases from V and 3 bases from J, leaving 21 bases between. The CDR3 extends over 16 amino acids. Germline assignment: CDR1 DFQATT and CDR2 SNEGSKA (reference sequence). CDR3 sequence reads: CSALKPLGPNYNEQFF. The CDR3, as DNA: TGCAGTGCCTTAAAACCCCTCGGACCGAACTACAATGAGCAGTTCTTC.

Many counts were recorded for this clonotype. V is TRBV7-2 and J is TRBJ2-3, with unresolved D. V dropped 2 bases and J dropped 2 bases, with 8 bases sitting between them. This CDR3 spans 14 amino acids. Germline V gene data show CDR1 as SGHTA and CDR2 as FQGNSA. The CDR3 protein is CASSLSTPTDTQYF. As DNA, the CDR3 is TGTGCCAGCAGCTTATCGACACCCACAGATACGCAGTATTTT.

This clonotype has ten or more counts. V is TRBV20-1 and J is TRBJ2-1; 7 nucleotides line up with TRBD2. V trimming: 3 bases; J trimming: 2 bases; junction bases outside the gene matches: 4. This CDR3 spans 14 amino acids. CDR1 is DFQATT, CDR2 SNEGSKA, per germline (reference sequence). The CDR3 is CSASGGGTYNEQFF. The DNA of the CDR3 is TGCAGTGCTAGTGGGGGGGGGACCTACAATGAGCAGTTCTTC.

The sample holds many counts of this clonotype. This chain connects TRBV10-2 to TRBJ1-2, with TRBD1 as a possible D gene (6 bases). The CDR3 loop spans 15 amino acids. Trimming pared 6 bases from V and 4 bases from J, leaving 18 bases between. The germline V gene has CDR1 WSHSY and CDR2 SAAADI. For the CDR3, the DNA is TGCGCCAGCAGAGATGGGACATATGGACTCTATGGCTACACCTTC. Translation: CASRDGTYGLYGYTF.

Ten or more counts support this clonotype. The V gene is TRBV7-2, the J gene TRBJ2-5; TRBD2 might be the D (5 bases). Per germline, CDR1 SGHTA and CDR2 FQGNSA. The length of the CDR3 is 17 residues. V gave up 0 bases and J gave up 3 bases, with 17 bases separating them. The CDR3 here is CASSLAPGSLAKETQYF. For the CDR3, the DNA is TGTGCCAGCAGCTTAGCTCCGGGATCACTCGCCAAAGAGACCCAGTACTTC.

This clonotype was seen at least ten times. The V call is TRBV7-6, the J call TRBJ2-7; 7 nucleotides agree with TRBD2. Germline loops: CDR1 SGHVS, CDR2 FNYEAQ. The length of the CDR3 is 14 residues. V gave up 5 bases and J gave up 3 bases; unmatched junction bases: 7. CDR3 in amino acids: CASSPAPGGYEQYF. The CDR3 region has the DNA TGTGCCAGCAGCCCCGCCCCGGGGGGCTACGAGCAGTACTTC.

This chain links TRBV7-6 with TRBJ2-1, with D hard to call. The CDR3 extends over 16 amino acids. V was shortened by 1 base and J by 0 bases, with 10 bases between the two germline ends. Germline V gene sequence: CDR1 SGHVS, CDR2 FNYEAQ. As DNA, the CDR3 is TGTGCCAGCAGCTTAGGTCTTGGTGGCTCCTACAATGAGCAGTTCTTC. Translated: CASSLGLGGSYNEQFF.

This clonotype was recorded at least ten times. The CDR3 DNA sequence: TGTGCCAGCAGCTTAGCGGTCAACAATGAGCAGTTCTTC. It is translated as CASSLAVNNEQFF. The chain joins TRBV7-8 to TRBJ2-1; D is ambiguous. The ends were cut back, 0 bases at V and 5 bases at J, with 5 bases in the middle. The germline CDR1 and CDR2 sequences are SGHVS and FQNEAQ. The CDR3 totals 13 residues.

The chain recombines TRBV7-8 with TRBJ2-7, with D possibly TRBD1 on 6 matching bases. Germline V gives CDR1 SGHVS, CDR2 FQNEAQ. V dropped 0 bases and J dropped 2 bases, with 8 bases sitting between them. CDR3 size: 14 residues. This CDR3 reads CASSLADRTYEQYF. The CDR3 region has the DNA TGTGCCAGCAGCTTAGCGGACAGAACCTACGAGCAGTACTTC. Based on the CDR3 plus reference TRBV7-8 and TRBJ2-7, the full variable domain is GAGVSQSPRYKVAKRGQDVALRCDPISGHVSLFWYQQALGQGPEFLTYFQNEAQLDKSGLPSDRFFAERPEGSVSTLKIQRTQQEDSAVYLCASSLADRTYEQYFGPGTRLTVT.

This clonotype has at least ten counts. The J gene is TRBJ2-1, the V gene TRBV7-8; D remains unclear. The V end lost 1 base, the J end lost 5 bases, and 6 bases lay between the germline ends. Germline V gene sequence: CDR1 SGHVS, CDR2 FQNEAQ. The CDR3 spans 13 residues. The CDR3 DNA reads TGTGCCAGCAGCTTAGGGCCTAACAATGAGCAGTTCTTC. It encodes CASSLGPNNEQFF.

This clonotype was observed a handful of times. This chain connects TRBV18 to TRBJ1-4, with 8 nucleotides matching TRBD1. The V and J ends lost 2 bases and 5 bases, in that order; junction bases with no gene match: 4. Germline CDR1 is KGHSH and CDR2 is LQKENI. The length of the CDR3 is 15 residues. As DNA, the CDR3 is TGTGCCAGCTCACCAGGACAGGGTCTCAATGAAAAACTGTTTTTT. Its translation is CASSPGQGLNEKLFF.